The present T cell receptor (beta chain) was sequenced within a study of identical twins. Study findings and constraints: Cross-sectional statistical analysis was relied on for the conclusions, without the same donors being followed.

TCRdb passed the 5' RACE reads through MiXCR, listing each CDR3 protein once. The sample lists over 600,000 distinct CDR3 sequences, approximately 22% occurring once. Notes on this clonotype: Its antigen is unknown.

In addition, the sample was reused for a study of T cells expressing NK-cell markers. That work adds: An anti-gamma-delta TCR antibody restricted sorting to alpha-beta TCR T cells in several experiments.

Sequences were obtained from PBMCs. This clonotype originated in a woman under 30 in good health.

The CDR3 sequence: CSAQDGLYGYTF. Here the CDR3 DNA reads TGCAGCGCACAGGACGGATTATATGGCTACACCTTC. V is TRBV29-1 and J is TRBJ1-2; D is perhaps TRBD1 (5 bases). The CDR3 is made up of 12 amino acids. V was pared by 7 bases and J by 5 bases, with 14 bases between. From germline, CDR1 is SQVTM and CDR2 ANQGSEA.